The sequence of this T cell receptor (beta chain) was determined in a study of identical twins. TCRdb itself ran the 5' RACE reads through MiXCR, one entry per CDR3 protein. The data contain about 790,000 distinct CDR3 sequences, 15% to 20% of them singletons. Trimming took off 4 bases at V and 8 bases at J, with 12 bases between the two ends. Per the germline V gene, CDR1 is MGHDK and CDR2 is SYGVNS. The CDR3 consists of 13 residues. These data were also reused for a study on T cells expressing NK-cell markers. That work contributes: Several experiments confined sorting to alpha-beta TCR T cells with an anti-gamma-delta TCR antibody. CD8+ T cells in 5 to 7 donors included dominant NKG2C+ clonotypes at roughly 1.0-7.0%. Several donors' CD3+CD56-NKG2C+ cells were dominated by the same clonotypes.

The chain is built from TRBV25-1 and TRBJ2-1; D gene ambiguous. The sequence derives from a woman between 18 and 30 years old in good health. The sequenced sample was PBMCs. Here the CDR3 reads CASSGPGVDEQFF. CDR3 sequence (DNA): TGTGCCAGCAGTGGCCCTGGGGTTGATGAGCAGTTCTTC. Combining the CDR3 with reference TRBV25-1 and TRBJ2-1 gives the whole variable domain EADIYQTPRYLVIGTGKKITLECSQTMGHDKMYWYQQDPGMELHLIHYSYGVNSTEKGDLSSESTVSRIRTEHFPLTLESARPSHTSQYLCASSGPGVDEQFFGPGTRLTVL.